What follows describes a single TCR beta chain. The data stem from a study of blood T cell repertoires in COVID-19. Study-level background: Specimens from acute and convalescent COVID-19 originated in the United States, Italy and Spain. PBMCs, B-cell-depleted T cells, or T cells were the source of the cDNA or gDNA that made up the material.

Study processing details: Estimation of nucleated cell counts relied on the amplification of reference gene primers. The assay was immunoSEQ multiplex PCR, and TCRdb's table has in-frame clones only and misses some. V and J calls and clone size are as listed in that table; D and trimming were resolved from the DNA. The sample yields around 240,000 clones, roughly 81% seen once. The receptor was isolated from a man in his forties or fifties with acute or convalescent COVID-19. The sample comprised peripheral blood.

The CDR3 DNA sequence: TGTGCCAGCAGCTTGGGTGCGGGTGAGCAGTTCTTC. Protein: CASSLGAGEQFF. This sequence joins TRBV5-4 and TRBJ2-1; tentatively, D is TRBD2 (5 bases). This CDR3 has 12 residues. V was pared by 0 bases and J by 9 bases, with 7 bases between. CDR1 SGHNT and CDR2 YYREEE come from the germline V gene (reference sequence). The full variable domain, with the rest looked up from reference TRBV5-4 and TRBJ2-1, is ETGVTQSPTHLIKTRGQQVTLRCSSQSGHNTVSWYQQALGQGPQFIFQYYREEENGRGNFPPRFSGLQFPNYSSELNVNALELDDSALYLCASSLGAGEQFFGPGTRLTVL.